One and the same sample provided the 8 T cell receptor beta chains below, sequenced in a study of cytomegalovirus exposure and HLA in healthy donors. The primer mix had 60 Vbeta and 13 Jbeta primers. Only in-frame clones appear in the TCRdb table, and some are missing; sequencing was by immunoSEQ multiplex PCR. The sample includes 100,000 to 120,000 clones, roughly 80% of them seen just once. Specimen: PBMCs. The receptors here all came from a man aged 25 to 40 in good health and CMV-seropositive.

This clone was counted a few times. The gene calls are TRBV27 and TRBJ1-1; D is uncertain. V shed 11 bases and J shed 6 bases, with 10 bases lying between them. Germline loops: CDR1 MNHEY, CDR2 SMNVEV (reference sequence). This CDR3 has 10 amino acids. CDR3 in DNA: TGTGCCTCGGGAAGGGCTGAAGCTTTCTTT. The encoded protein is CASGRAEAFF.

This clone was seen only a few times. The chain is built from TRBV5-8 and TRBJ2-1; D unclear. In germline, CDR1 is SGHTS, CDR2 YDEGEE. The CDR3 totals 12 residues. Trimming took off 3 bases at V and 9 bases at J, with 10 bases between the two ends. The CDR3 DNA is TGTGCCAGCAGCTCGAATAGATTTGAGCAGTTCTTC. Protein sequence: CASSSNRFEQFF.

The chain uses TRBV7-6 and TRBJ1-6, with D possibly matching TRBD1 (6 bases). The germline gives CDR1 SGHVS, CDR2 FNYEAQ. Trimming left V 5 bases short and J 9 bases short, with 14 bases between. This CDR3 spans 14 amino acids. The CDR3 nucleotides read TGTGCCAGCAGCGAGGGCAGGGGTGGTTCACCCCTCCACTTT. Encoded protein: CASSEGRGGSPLHF.

This clone was counted only a few times. This chain connects TRBV7-2 to TRBJ1-1, with D uncertain. With 5 bases removed from V and 1 base from J, the gap between germline ends came to 8 bases. CDR3 length: 13 amino acids. The germline CDR1 and CDR2 sequences are SGHTA and FQGNSA. CDR3: CASSRGQNTEAFF. DNA of the CDR3: TGTGCCAGCAGCCGTGGCCAGAACACTGAAGCTTTCTTT. Filled out from reference TRBV7-2 and TRBJ1-1, the complete variable domain reads GAGVSQSPSNKVTEKGKDVELRCDPISGHTALYWYRQSLGQGLEFLIYFQGNSAPDKSGLPSDRFSAERTGGSVSTLTIQRTQQEDSAVYLCASSRGQNTEAFFGQGTRLTVV.

V and J are TRBV6-6 and TRBJ2-5; possibly TRBD2 for D (5 bases). CDR1 is MNHNY, CDR2 SVGAGI, per germline (reference sequence). This CDR3 is built from 13 residues. Deletions cut 4 bases from V and 5 bases from J, with 11 bases between. CDR3 amino acids: CASSSQAVETQYF. The DNA of the CDR3 is TGTGCCAGCAGTTCGCAAGCGGTGGAGACCCAGTACTTC.

The chain employs TRBV7-6 and TRBJ2-1, with 10 nucleotides matching TRBD1. The CDR3 contains 14 residues. Germline CDR1 is SGHVS and CDR2 is FNYEAQ. J gave up 6 bases and V 5 bases, and 4 bases lay outside the gene matches. The CDR3 loop is CASSPRTGGNEQFF. CDR3 in DNA: TGTGCCAGCAGCCCGAGGACAGGGGGCAATGAGCAGTTCTTC. Drawing the rest from reference TRBV7-6 and TRBJ2-1, the complete variable domain is GAGVSQSPRYKVTKRGQDVALRCDPISGHVSLYWYRQALGQGPEFLTYFNYEAQQDKSGLPNDRFSAERPEGSISTLTIQRTEQRDSAMYRCASSPRTGGNEQFFGPGTRLTVL.

The genes are TRBV9 and TRBJ1-3, with 9 bases aligning to TRBD1. The CDR3 length is 17 residues. Germline V gives CDR1 SGDLS, CDR2 YYNGEE. Germline trimming cut 0 bases from V and 1 base from J; bases unmatched to any gene: 5. CDR3 sequence (DNA): TGTGCCAGCAGCGTAGTCGGGACAGGGTCTTCTGGAAACACCATATATTTT. This gives the protein CASSVVGTGSSGNTIYF.

The chain employs TRBV9 and TRBJ2-3, with 11 bases identical to TRBD2. Germline V lookup: CDR1 SGDLS, CDR2 YYNGEE. The ends lost 4 bases at V and 1 base at J; junction bases unmatched: 5. The CDR3 contains 16 residues. The CDR3 DNA is TGTGCCAGCAGCTCACCTAGCGGGGGGCGCACAGATACGCAGTATTTT. Amino acid sequence: CASSSPSGGRTDTQYF. The full variable domain, completed using reference TRBV9 and TRBJ2-3, is DSGVTQTPKHLITATGQRVTLRCSPRSGDLSVYWYQQSLDQGLQFLIQYYNGEERAKGNILERFSAQQFPDLHSELNLSSLELGDSALYFCASSSPSGGRTDTQYFGPGTRLTVL.